This T cell receptor (beta chain) was captured in a study of identical twins. V lost 6 bases, J lost 6 bases, and 13 bases lay in between. There are 13 residues in the CDR3. The table lists this clonotype with a few counts. TCRdb analysed the 5' RACE reads with MiXCR anew, one entry per CDR3 protein. The sample consists of a few hundred thousand distinct CDR3 sequences, around 15% of them appearing once. The sample was also linked to a second study, of yellow fever vaccine responses in identical twins.

Sequencing was carried out using CD4+ T cells sorted from blood. The chain has TRBV12-3 or TRBV12-4 and TRBJ2-3; tentative D call: TRBD2 (7 bases). This TCR came from a woman aged 18 to 35 in good health. The CDR3 bases are TGTGCCAGCAGGGGGGGGCCCCGGGATACGCAGTATTTT. Translating it yields CASRGGPRDTQYF.